This T cell receptor beta chain emerged from a study of CD4+ T cells in melanoma. Regarding the study as a whole: Neoantigen-specific CD4+ T cells in melanoma reportedly had diverse differentiation states. A reported correlation linked neoantigen-specific CD4+ T cells to CD8+, macrophage and B cell function.

This clone came up once. The antigen is undetermined. CDR1 and CDR2 from the germline V gene are SGHRS and YFSETQ. The CDR3 totals 13 residues. Trimming shortened V by 0 bases and J by 5 bases, and 8 bases separated the two germline ends. Using immunoSEQ multiplex PCR, the repertoire was profiled, and TCRdb retains in-frame clones only, with some absent. The table lists 13,000 or so clones, around 68% of them singletons, with 15% to 20% in the top ten. The receptor was isolated from a human donor with melanoma. V usage is TRBV5-1 and J usage is TRBJ2-5, with no clear D. What was sequenced was cells from a culture (not recorded whether cultured in vitro). The DNA of the CDR3 is TGCGCCAGCAGCTTGGGGGAATTGGAGACCCAGTACTTC. It encodes CASSLGELETQYF. Based on the CDR3 plus reference TRBV5-1 and TRBJ2-5, the full variable domain is KAGVTQTPRYLIKTRGQQVTLSCSPISGHRSVSWYQQTPGQGLQFLFEYFSETQRNKGNFPGRFSGRQFSNSRSEMNVSTLELGDSALYLCASSLGELETQYFGPGTRLLVL.